This T cell receptor (beta chain) was captured by sequencing in a study of regulatory T cells in long-lasting Graves disease (dated by TCRdb to 2020 to 2023). Background for the entire study: In the newly diagnosed Graves' disease group, patients had been taking antithyroid drugs for less than 3 months. Peripheral blood TCR sequencing and RNA sequencing compared persistent Graves' disease patients with newly diagnosed Graves' disease patients. The study took place in China and was registered as a clinical trial. A total of about 35 samples underwent TCR sequencing, from roughly 13 patients with persistent Graves' disease and 20 or so patients with newly diagnosed Graves' disease.

Broad study findings and their caveats: Only peripheral blood was studied, because thyroid tissue, the primary lesion, was inaccessible. Persistent patients shared more public clonotypes among themselves (around 3,000) than newly diagnosed patients did (approximately 900). Lower TCR Shannon entropy and fewer highly expanded clones were observed in persistent Graves' disease patients than in newly diagnosed patients, which suggested clonal expansion. Only the TCR beta chain was sequenced and analyzed. As a limitation, the authors acknowledged that the small sample size may reduce accuracy. Persistent disease showed preferential use of TRBV28, TRBJ1-2 and TRBJ2-5, whereas newly diagnosed disease favored TRBV20-1 and TRBJ2-1.

Including cysteine and phenylalanine, the CDR3 has 14 amino acids. Here the CDR3 DNA is all that survives: 42 bases in frame from base 1. Looking up the germline V gene yields CDR1 MNHEY and CDR2 SVGEGT. As for this clonotype: Its antigen is not yet known. This may stem from a read error, because a much larger clone lies one nucleotide away.

Taken with the paper, the label for time point translates to: newly diagnosed GD, antithyroid drugs for less than 3 months. For both TCR sequencing and RNA sequencing, RNA was extracted from PBMCs in TRIzol. The diagnosis of Graves' disease was made according to American Thyroid Association guidelines. Patients for the study were recruited at an endocrinology department in Xi'an, China. Each patient gave approximately 10 milliliters of peripheral blood, collected in an EDTA anticoagulant tube. Ficoll Paque Plus density gradient separation was used to isolate PBMCs, and no further T cell sorting was done. An Agilent 2100 Bioanalyzer and agarose gel were used to check RNA quality, while a NanoDrop 2000 measured RNA concentration. Libraries were made using multiplex PCR. TCRdb names Illumina HiSeq 4000 as the instrument used. TCR beta libraries were built with iRepertoire HTBI primers and Arm-PCR amplification of CDR3 regions. Before sequencing, the PCR products underwent gel purification. On the authors' methods: A total of fewer than 65 TRBV and 14 TRBJ segments were identified across samples and were used for gene usage analysis of CDR3 amino acid clonotypes. Filtered high-quality paired reads were merged into contigs using COPE and FqMerger. Contigs were aligned with BLAST to IMGT TRBV, TRBD and TRBJ reference genes, and CDR3 was defined per IMGT. Any clonotype with a frequency above 0.1% was counted as a highly expanded clone. Shannon entropy was used to measure repertoire diversity, and the Gini coefficient was used to measure V-J evenness. A clonotype was considered public if more than one individual shared it. TCRdb reprocessed the public reads (quality trimming at Q25 with fastp, clone calling with MiXCR) and kept in-frame beta chains. All rows with the same CDR3 protein become a single entry with the most common DNA and genes. Clone size and V and J calls follow TCRdb, not the original study. Recorded for this sample are a few hundred thousand distinct CDR3 sequences; about 15% of them occurred a single time. The ten largest account for under 9% of the sample.

These data also featured in a second study, about T cells in Graves' hyperthyroidism and ophthalmopathy. The second study's paper adds: Stable Graves' hyperthyroidism was defined as no progression to ophthalmopathy during 18 months of follow-up. Hyperthyroidism patients were newly diagnosed, had a disease duration of under 2 months, and were aged 18 to 65 years. Patients with uncontrolled infections, other autoimmune diseases, pregnancy or lactation were excluded. Diagnoses were based on clinical symptoms, serum thyroxine and TRAb, thyroid ultrasound and orbital computed tomography. For the first round of RT-PCR on the TCR CDR3, the HTBI primer set was used together with the Qiagen OneStep RT-PCR kit. Most expanded thyroid clonotypes (frequency above 0.001) were also detected in blood, suggesting blood repertoires may reflect thyroid immune responses. Ophthalmopathy was separated from stable hyperthyroidism by a 13 V-J signature model, with around 90% sensitivity and about 81% specificity obtained in cross-validation and 80%/75% obtained in testing. In validation, the model predicted progression to ophthalmopathy with 55% to 71% sensitivity and around 72% specificity, a median of 6.5 months before onset. To identify TCR V-J signatures that set the groups apart, the researchers used a discovery cohort of about a hundred patients, made up of 40 to 45 with Graves' ophthalmopathy and 57 with stable Graves' hyperthyroidism. Prospective prediction of ophthalmopathy was tested in an independent validation cohort of some 19 hyperthyroidism patients and some 17 patients who later progressed to ophthalmopathy. The 100 or so discovery patients were randomly divided into training and test sets at a 7:3 ratio. In more than 5 Graves' hyperthyroidism patients, the study also compared T-cell repertoires from thyroid tissue with T-cell repertoires from blood. After sampling, hyperthyroidism patients received methimazole starting at 30 mg daily, and ophthalmopathy patients received high-dose intravenous methylprednisolone. A second multiplex PCR round built the libraries, followed by size selection and purification. Paired-end sequencing of the libraries was performed with 100 bp reads on an Illumina HiSeq2000. SOAPnuke was used to process the raw data, throwing out any read that contained adapters or uncalled bases, had a mean Phred below 15, or lacked an exact constant-primer or identifier match. High-quality paired reads were merged using COPE v1.2.5, and each unique nucleotide sequence was defined as a clonotype. Clonotypes were aligned to IMGT TRBV, TRBD and TRBJ reference segments using MiTCR v1.1. Analysis was restricted to V-J combinations with a frequency above 0.0001, which covered roughly 99% of repertoires. The TCS score was defined as F50 (clonal expansion) divided by E x V (chaos), with BLOSUM62-based TCRdist calculated between CDR3 peptides within each V-J. Welch's t-statistics and random forest reduced around 520 V-J features to roughly 13, which were used in a naive Bayes classifier (R e1071). No statistical method was used to fix the sample size in advance, and group allocation was not hidden from the investigators. According to the paper, TCR Vbeta CDR3 sequencing was carried out on 135 peripheral blood samples, which came from under 50 ophthalmopathy, about 75 hyperthyroidism and some 17 progressor patients.

The rearranged chain carries TRBV6-2 or TRBV6-3 and TRBJ1-2; the D gene cannot be named for sure. The clonotype was recovered from a woman in her forties with Graves disease. Donor details come from another sample of the same person, matched by shared clones. This specimen was peripheral blood mononuclear cells (PBMCs), taken at new diagnosis, from a patient treated with antithyroid drugs. CDR3 protein: CAGSEKGGDGGYTF. The DNA sequence is as follows: TGTGCCGGCAGTGAAAAAGGCGGGGATGGTGGCTACACCTTC.